A single sample gave rise to the 20 T cell receptor beta chains below, sequenced in a study of radiotherapy plus CTLA-4 blockade in lung cancer. TCRdb's copy holds only in-frame clones and misses some; the assay was immunoSEQ multiplex PCR. Here the sample spans approximately 85,000 clones, approximately 83% being singletons. Sequencing was performed on peripheral blood, taken from a patient treated with radiotherapy plus ipilimumab. These receptors all stem from a human donor with non-small cell lung cancer that progressed on radiotherapy plus ipilimumab.

J is TRBJ1-1 and V is TRBV29-1; D unresolved. Germline CDR1 and CDR2: SQVTM and ANQGSEA. Deletions cut 4 bases from V and 2 bases from J, with 5 bases between. This CDR3 comprises 11 residues. The CDR3 sequence: CSVGVNTEAFF. CDR3 in DNA: TGCAGCGTTGGGGTAAACACTGAAGCTTTCTTT.

The chain uses TRBV30 and TRBJ1-2; D is uncertain. The length of the CDR3 is 15 residues. Germline CDR1 GTSNPN, CDR2 SVGIG (reference sequence). V was clipped by 3 bases and J by 3 bases, with 17 bases between them. The CDR3 sequence: CAWSVRLLGHYGYTF. In DNA form, the CDR3 reads TGTGCCTGGAGCGTTCGCCTACTGGGTCACTATGGCTACACCTTC.

This clone came up a few times. V usage is TRBV11-2 and J usage is TRBJ2-7; 7 bases are a match to TRBD1. The germline V gene encodes CDR1 SGHAT and CDR2 FQNNGV. V dropped 0 bases and J dropped 6; count of bases not matched to a gene: 8. CDR3 length: 15 residues. The CDR3 is CASSLESGGRSEQYF. CDR3 bases: TGTGCCAGCAGCTTAGAGTCAGGGGGAAGGAGCGAGCAGTACTTC. Full variable domain (rest looked up from reference TRBV11-2 and TRBJ2-7): EAGVAQSPRYKIIEKRQSVAFWCNPISGHATLYWYQQILGQGPKLLIQFQNNGVVDDSQLPKDRFSAERLKGVDSTLKIQPAKLEDSAVYLCASSLESGGRSEQYFGPGTRLTVT.

The chain carries TRBV13 and TRBJ2-3; TRBD2 matches 7 bases. The germline V gene has CDR1 PRHDT and CDR2 FYEKMQ (reference sequence). The CDR3 is 17 amino acids. Germline trimming cut 5 bases from V and 0 bases from J; bases unmatched to any gene: 11. CDR3 in amino acids: CASSPPRASGSTDTQYF. CDR3 bases: TGTGCCAGCAGCCCCCCGAGAGCTAGCGGAAGCACAGATACGCAGTATTTT.

The V gene is TRBV5-1, the J gene TRBJ1-1; TRBD1 is a possible D gene (6 bases). From germline, CDR1 is SGHRS and CDR2 YFSETQ. The CDR3 totals 16 residues. V lost 1 base, J lost 0 bases, and 13 bases lay in between. The CDR3 nucleotides are TGCGCCAGCAGCTTGTCGCAGGGGCTGTTGAACACTGAAGCTTTCTTT. Translated, it gives CASSLSQGLLNTEAFF.

The gene calls are TRBV7-9 and TRBJ2-2; 10 bases line up with TRBD1. CDR1 SEHNR and CDR2 FQNEAQ come from the germline V gene (reference sequence). The V gene end was trimmed by 5 bases and the J gene end by 4 bases; junction bases not matched to a gene: 4. This CDR3 spans 15 amino acids. The CDR3 protein is CASSPWTGGTGELFF. DNA for the CDR3: TGTGCCAGCAGCCCTTGGACAGGGGGCACCGGGGAGCTGTTTTTT.

This clone was seen just once. This sequence joins TRBV30 and TRBJ1-6; D is uncertain. This CDR3 is built from 13 residues. Germline V gene lookup returns CDR1 GTSNPN and CDR2 SVGIG (reference sequence). The germline V and J ends were trimmed by 4 bases and 4 bases, with 8 bases remaining between them. Here the CDR3 reads CAWNAPYNSPLHF. The DNA of the CDR3 is TGTGCCTGGAATGCTCCGTATAATTCACCCCTCCACTTT.

The rearrangement joins TRBV29-1 to TRBJ2-2, with TRBD2 as a possible D gene (5 bases). Germline CDR1 SQVTM, CDR2 ANQGSEA. This CDR3 region has 15 residues. The V and J ends lost 4 bases and 6 bases respectively, with 18 bases between them. CDR3 nucleotide sequence: TGCAGCGTTGGGGTACCAGCGGTGGGTGCCGGGGAGCTGTTTTTT. Translating it yields CSVGVPAVGAGELFF.

This clone has only a few counts. The chain has TRBV5-1 and TRBJ2-4, with D possibly TRBD2 on 5 matching bases. The V gene lost 0 bases and the J gene lost 8 bases, with 6 bases spanning the gap. CDR3 length: 12 residues. Looked up from germline, CDR1 is SGHRS and CDR2 is YFSETQ. CDR3 sequence (DNA): TGCGCCAGCAGCTTGGCCGGGGACATTCAGTACTTC. Amino acids: CASSLAGDIQYF.

This rearrangement joins TRBV10-1 to TRBJ2-3, with TRBD1 matching over 9 bases. Germline CDR1 reads WNHNN; CDR2 reads SYGVQD (reference sequence). V lost 6 bases to trimming and J lost 5 bases; unmatched junction nucleotides: 6. The CDR3 loop spans 14 amino acids. The CDR3 sequence: CASRDRGAEDTQYF. CDR3 nucleotide sequence: TGCGCCAGCAGGGACAGGGGAGCGGAAGATACGCAGTATTTT.

The rearrangement links TRBV27 to TRBJ2-7; 13 bases map to TRBD2. The CDR3 length is 16 residues. Germline V lookup: CDR1 MNHEY, CDR2 SMNVEV (reference sequence). V gave up 3 bases and J gave up 3 bases; unmatched junction bases: 5. The CDR3 nucleotides read TGTGCCAGCAGTTTGACTAGCGGGGGGAGGGGCTACGAGCAGTACTTC. This encodes CASSLTSGGRGYEQYF.

This clone appeared a single time. CDR3 in DNA: TGCGCCAGCAGTGTACAACAGGGGGCCGGGGTTGGGGTTTATGGCTACACCTTC. It is translated as CASSVQQGAGVGVYGYTF. The rearrangement joins TRBV10-2 to TRBJ1-2, with 9 bases that match TRBD1. Unmatched junction bases numbered 17, after V lost 4 bases and J lost 5 bases. The germline gives CDR1 WSHSY, CDR2 SAAADI. The length of the CDR3 is 18 residues.

The chain combines TRBV5-1 with TRBJ2-7; D perhaps matches TRBD1 (5 bases). Trimming took off 4 bases at V and 4 bases at J, with 12 bases between the two ends. Germline lookup yields CDR1 SGHRS and CDR2 YFSETQ. CDR3 length: 13 residues. This CDR3 reads CASSRSTEYEQYF. CDR3 DNA: TGCGCCAGCAGCCGTTCGACAGAATACGAGCAGTACTTC.

This clone was seen once. The chain couples TRBV25-1 to TRBJ1-1, with D perhaps TRBD1 (5 bases). V lost 4 bases to trimming and J lost 5 bases, with 14 bases between them. The CDR3 has 14 residues. CDR1 and CDR2 from the germline V gene are MGHDK and SYGVNS. The CDR3 loop reads CASSAIRGETEAFF. CDR3 DNA: TGTGCCAGCAGTGCTATTAGGGGTGAGACTGAAGCTTTCTTT.

V gene TRBV18 combines with J gene TRBJ2-6, with 7 bases that match TRBD2. Germline assignment: CDR1 KGHSH and CDR2 LQKENI. This CDR3 region has 16 residues. V gave up 5 bases and J gave up 3 bases; unmatched junction bases: 7. The CDR3 DNA follows: TGTGCCAGCTCATCAACCGGGGGGAGTGGGGCCAACGTCCTGACTTTC. It specifies CASSSTGGSGANVLTF.

The V call is TRBV6-5, the J call TRBJ1-6; D may be TRBD1 (6 bases). CDR1 is MNHEY and CDR2 is SVGAGI in the germline V gene. Trimming stripped 5 bases from V and 8 bases from J, with 10 bases between. The CDR3 contains 13 residues. CDR3 coding DNA: TGTGCCAGCAGTCCTGACAGGCATTCACCCCTCCACTTT. It translates to CASSPDRHSPLHF.

V gene TRBV12-5 combines with J gene TRBJ2-6; D may be TRBD1 (5 bases). Germline-derived CDR1 and CDR2 are LGHNT and FRNRAP. The length of the CDR3 is 16 residues. The germline V and J ends were trimmed by 0 bases and 0 bases, with 6 bases remaining between them. CDR3 protein: CASGLVTASGANVLTF. The CDR3, as DNA: TGTGCTAGTGGTTTGGTGACAGCCTCTGGGGCCAACGTCCTGACTTTC.

CDR3 sequence (DNA): TGTGCCTGGAGTGTGTTGAGGACGTATGGCTACACCTTC. It yields the protein CAWSVLRTYGYTF. The gene calls are TRBV30 and TRBJ1-2; no firm D call. CDR1 and CDR2 (germline): GTSNPN, SVGIG (reference sequence). The CDR3 spans 13 residues. V lost 0 bases and J 5 bases, leaving 10 bases between the germline ends.

A remark on this clone: This likely comes from a read error, as the CDR3 has no conserved phenylalanine or tryptophan at its end. Because the CDR3's place on the DNA is in doubt, the DNA is left out and the CDR3 is given as listed by TCRdb. The J gene is TRBJ1-6, the V gene TRBV2. CDR1 and CDR2 (germline): SNHLY, FYNNEI. The CDR3 length is 12 residues, termini included. CDR3 residues: CASRNSQNPAAY.

The chain links TRBV7-2 to TRBJ2-7, with D tentatively TRBD1 (6 bases). The V end was cut by 5 bases, the J end by 3 bases, with 17 bases between. The CDR3 has 15 residues. Germline values: CDR1 SGHTA, CDR2 FQGNSA. CDR3 amino acids: CASSQTGWIGYEQYF. For the CDR3, the DNA is TGTGCCAGCAGCCAAACAGGGTGGATCGGCTACGAGCAGTACTTC.